This T cell receptor beta chain was documented in a study of human T cells and chemical hapten exposure. Study results and limitations: Patch test score showed a positive correlation with PT1 expanded TCR counts. Expanded TCRs created a significantly greater count of big CDR3 similarity clusters than controls did.

Original methodology: A per-sample median of roughly 96,000 TCRs was observed, with a range of about 20,000 to 700,000. TCRdb processed the RACE reads anew with MiXCR; each CDR3 protein has one entry. The V and J calls here are based on TCRdb, not the publication. Here the sample spans under 400,000 distinct CDR3 sequences, about 5.1% being singletons. Indicated time point: pre-sensitization, week 0. The treatment denotes: therapeutic diphenylcyclopropenone sensitization with weekly scalp DPC. Whole blood that had not been fractionated was the source of extracted total RNA. This clonotype has ten or more counts. Its antigen is currently unknown. The TCR was taken from a woman between 50 and 59 years old with alopecia areata. Some clones in this sample may be carry-over from other donors' samples. The sample here was whole blood, taken in connection with sensitization to the hapten diphenylcyclopropenone (DPC).

CDR3 DNA: TGTGCCAGCAGTTACGGCCCGGACGGTGAAGCTTTCTTT. Amino acids: CASSYGPDGEAFF. This sequence joins TRBV6-2 or TRBV6-3 and TRBJ1-1, with D unresolved. There are 13 residues in the CDR3. CDR1 is MNHEY and CDR2 is SVGEGT in the germline V gene. The V gene lost 2 bases and the J gene lost 7 bases, with 11 bases spanning the gap.